This TCR beta chain came from a study of CD4+ T cells in melanoma (dated by TCRdb to 2021 to 2024). Context from the whole study: The study examined neoantigen-specific CD4+ T cells in human melanoma.

Donors were patients with melanoma. Overall results and qualifications from the work: Diverse differentiation states were reported to be shown by neoantigen-specific CD4+ T cells in melanoma. Neoantigen-specific CD4+ T cells were reported to be correlated with the function of CD8+ T cells, macrophages and B cells.

Preparation of the library involved the immunoSEQ multiplex PCR assay. In its TCRdb copy, this immuneACCESS table keeps in-frame sequences only and misses some clones. Where compared with another copy, unresolved V genes explain less than half of these, and the others have no known cause. The sample table contains around 110,000 clones; only one count was recorded for roughly 90% of them. 2.5% to 3.5% of the sample is held by the ten biggest clonotypes. Concerning this clone itself: No antigen is known for it. Base qualities are not recorded, but no much larger clone differs from it by a single base.

The CDR3 holds 15 amino acids from the cysteine to the phenylalanine. Left in the record is the CDR3 DNA by itself, 45 bases read in frame from the first base. Reading the germline V gene gives CDR1 LGHNA and CDR2 YNFKEQ. V is pruned by 2 bases and J by 4 bases, leaving 7 bases of the junction without a gene match. Sequencing used peripheral blood. This chain joins TRBV4-2 to TRBJ1-2, and TRBD1 matches 7 of the central bases. This sequence was found in a human donor with melanoma. The DNA sequence follows: TGTGCCAGCAGCCAACCGGGACAGAGCGGCTATGGCTACACCTTC. It translates to CASSQPGQSGYGYTF.